The text below deals with one TCR beta chain. Its target is unknown. The read ends 3 residues before the CDR3 terminus; that terminus is restored from the germline J gene. V was clipped by 6 bases and J by 5 bases; unmatched bases: 17. This CDR3 is 17 amino acids long. Germline-derived CDR1 and CDR2 are SGHVS and FQNEAQ. The sample originates from a study of T cell clonality in common variable immunodeficiency. The study's findings and limits: In common variable immunodeficiency, TCR beta chains reportedly carried fewer deletions and N-nucleotide insertions. The cause of increased CVID clonality remains unclear without subpopulation sequencing.

Produced via immunoSEQ multiplex PCR; TCRdb's table is partial and in-frame only. The profile covers some 17,000 clones, none occurring a single time. The rearrangement uses TRBV7-8 and TRBJ1-2; 8 positions match TRBD1. Sequencing was carried out using peripheral blood mononuclear cells. This receptor was taken from a human donor with common variable immunodeficiency. CDR3 bases read: TGTGCCAGCAGGGGGACCCAGGGGGCGCAAACCAAATATGGC. This sequence encodes CASRGTQGAQTKYG. The complete CDR3 reads CASRGTQGAQTKYGYTF.